The T cell receptor beta chain under discussion was sequenced for a study of metastatic and nonmetastatic thyroid tumors (dated by TCRdb to 2019 to 2021). At the level of the whole study: The researchers compared repertoires between peripheral blood samples and tumor or nodule tissue samples from patients with malignant or benign thyroid disease.

Before undergoing thyroid surgery, none of the patients had been given any kind of treatment. The study retrospectively analysed patient clinical samples collected from about 2012 to 2018 using T-cell receptor beta sequencing. Reading the germline V gene (reference sequence) gives CDR1 LNHDA and CDR2 SQIVND. V was cut back by 3 bases and J by 0 bases, leaving a gap of 9 bases between them. Its CDR3 holds 16 amino acids, cysteine through phenylalanine. Here the CDR3 DNA is all that survives: 48 bases in frame from base 1. Study-level results and caveats: In both blood and tumor samples, TCR beta diversity was reported to be significantly higher in malignant tumors than in benign nodules.

By its share of the sample, this clone is medium-sized (0.01 to 0.1%). There is no known antigen for this receptor. No per-base quality is available; no much larger clone lies one base away. Receptor amplification or capture employed PCR. TCRdb shows the sequencer as Illumina HiSeq 4000. High-throughput sequencing was used to profile the CDR3 region of the TCR beta-chain in every patient. As for the authors' bioinformatics: A classifier to discriminate distant-metastatic papillary thyroid cancer patients was built from CDR3 differences across clinicopathological groups. The Shannon index was used to measure repertoire diversity, and the Morisita-Horn index was used to measure how similar tumor and blood repertoires were. The public sequencing data were trimmed at Q25 with fastp and processed into clonotypes with MiXCR by TCRdb, which kept only in-frame beta chains. It is TCRdb's table, rather than the study itself, that gives the V and J calls and clone size. The sample table shows about 13,000 clones, and approximately 23% are seen once. The ten most abundant clones make up about 12% of the sample.

The chain is made from TRBV19 and TRBJ1-6; perhaps TRBD1 is the D gene, with 5 bases matching. The sequence came from a female donor with papillary thyroid cancer or a benign thyroid nodule (not recorded which). Some clones in this sample may be carry-over from other donors' samples. The specimen sequenced was adjacent normal tissue. The nucleotide sequence is TGTGCCAGTAGTATTCTTGACAGCTCCTATAATTCACCCCTCCACTTT. The resulting protein is CASSILDSSYNSPLHF.